The clone carrying this T cell receptor (beta chain) was counted many times. The antigen remains unidentified. Germline CDR1 and CDR2: MNHEY and SVGAGI. V was pared by 2 bases and J by 8 bases, with 13 bases between. The CDR3 consists of 14 residues. This sample is drawn from a study of T cells in Graves' hyperthyroidism and ophthalmopathy. Across the study: Peripheral blood collection took place at initial diagnosis, before any treatment. Findings and caveats of the study: In validation, the model predicted ophthalmopathy. These predictions came a median about 6.8 months before onset.

Using about 10 ml of fresh peripheral blood, PBMCs were prepared. RNA transcripts served as the template for amplifying TCR beta CDR3 regions. A set of HTBI primers served as the primers for a first-round RT-PCR of the TCR CDR3. Each CDR3 protein gets one entry after TCRdb re-called the multiplex PCR reads with MiXCR. The profile shows hundreds of thousands of distinct CDR3 sequences, 15% to 18% of them singletons. This TCR came from a woman between 18 and 30 years old with Graves' hyperthyroidism that later progressed to Graves' ophthalmopathy. This chain connects TRBV6-5 to TRBJ2-1, with D perhaps matching TRBD2 (6 bases). Material for sequencing was blood. The CDR3 nucleotides read TGTGCCAGCAGTTACGAGGAGGGGATTTATGAGCAGTTCTTC. It translates to CASSYEEGIYEQFF.